The source of this TCR beta chain is a study of siplizumab effects on memory and regulatory T cells (dated by TCRdb to about 2019). Context from the whole study: The study looked at the effect of siplizumab, an anti-CD2 antibody, on alloreactive T-cell subsets in allogeneic mixed lymphocyte reactions made from human PBMCs. Points the paper makes about the study in general: About 75-95% of proliferating CD4+ or CD8+ clones could not be given a naive or memory phenotype. Whether proliferating Tregs from siplizumab cultures were suppressive was not functionally confirmed. Because sequences below about 10^-5 frequency were poorly captured, only a minor fraction of alloreactive clones could be mapped to unstimulated subsets. Greater diversity appeared to be present in unstimulated naive T cells than in memory T cells, and a substantial contribution to the alloresponse seemed to be made by naive cells. Among mappable alloreactive CD4+ clones, the Treg-derived fraction averaged around 63% with siplizumab versus 25% to 30% in control reactions. The cumulative frequency of alloreactive sequences that could be traced back to unstimulated CD4+ memory T cells was significantly reduced by siplizumab.

V lost 1 base and J lost 6 bases, and the count of bases not matched to a germline gene is 9. Measured from the cysteine to the phenylalanine, the CDR3 is 15 residues long. Only the CDR3 region is kept as DNA, spanning 45 bases read in frame from base 1. CDR1 SEHNR and CDR2 FQNEAQ were looked up in the germline V gene (reference sequence). On this clone itself: Its antigen is still unknown. No clone much larger than this one lies a single base away; base qualities are absent.

Library preparation used the immunoSEQ multiplex PCR assay. Some 9.9 x 10^4 TCR templates per sample were assayed by the deep sequencing platform. Genomic DNA extracted from sorted T cells was used for TCRbeta CDR3 sequencing. Under the source paper's analysis protocol: The R programming language was used for clonal analysis of TCRbeta CDR3 data. Alloreactive CD4+ and CD8+ clones were defined by comparing unstimulated samples with post-reaction CFSE-low samples. Regulatory or non-regulatory origin of alloreactive CD4+ clones was assigned by matching sequences to the sorted unstimulated Treg and non-Treg repertoires. TCRdb carries this immuneACCESS record with in-frame sequences only. Its versions omit some clonotypes, under half of them owing to an unresolved V gene in the studies checked, with the rest unexplained. V, J and clone size were drawn from that table, and D and trimming were deduced from the DNA. This sample comprises about 97,000 clones, about 94% of them detected only once. The top ten clonotypes cover roughly 1% of the sample.

TCRbeta CDR3 sequencing was performed on sorted unstimulated T cells and on proliferating T cells recovered from mixed lymphocyte reactions. Fresh whole blood from nine to ten HLA-typed healthy donors was used as the source from which PBMCs were isolated. Input material: CD4+ T cells sorted from blood. The chain links TRBV7-9 with TRBJ2-7; TRBD2 agrees with 7 junctional bases. The clonotype originates from a human donor in good health. The DNA sequence is as follows: TGTGCCAGCAGCTTAGGAATCGGACTAGGTGGCGAGCAGTACTTC. Its translation is CASSLGIGLGGEQYF.